The 6 T cell receptor beta chains listed next were all sequenced from one sample in a study of preoperative IRX-2 immunotherapy in early breast cancer. Treatment reported: preoperative locoregional IRX-2 cytokine immunotherapy. This table comes from immunoSEQ multiplex PCR, and its TCRdb copy is limited to in-frame clones, with some not included. The sample has about 29,000 clones, 90% seen once; the top ten hold around 9.6%. This specimen was acquired from a patient treated with IRX-2 immunotherapy. The receptors stem from a human donor with breast cancer.

This chain joins TRBV28 and TRBJ2-1, with D possibly matching TRBD1 (6 bases). Germline values: CDR1 MDHEN, CDR2 SYDVKM. V was shortened by 5 bases and J by 4 bases, with 24 bases between the two germline ends. This CDR3 has 18 amino acids. CDR3 amino acids: CASSPWGLATDSYNEQFF. For the CDR3, the DNA is TGTGCCAGCAGTCCCTGGGGGCTAGCAACGGATTCTTACAATGAGCAGTTCTTC.

The chain combines TRBV10-1 with TRBJ2-3, with a tentative D call TRBD1 (6 bases). Trimming stripped 10 bases from V and 0 bases from J, with 11 bases between. The CDR3 is 13 residues long. Germline V gene lookup returns CDR1 WNHNN and CDR2 SYGVQD (reference sequence). For the CDR3, the DNA is TGCGCCACACGACAGGATAGCACAGATACGCAGTATTTT. Protein product: CATRQDSTDTQYF.

The genes are TRBV29-1 and TRBJ1-2; possible D gene TRBD1, 6 bases. V was pared by 1 base and J by 4 bases, with 10 bases between. CDR1 SQVTM and CDR2 ANQGSEA come from the germline V gene. The CDR3 extends over 13 amino acids. The CDR3 protein is CSVEVAGAYGYTF. CDR3 nucleotides: TGCAGCGTTGAAGTAGCAGGGGCCTATGGCTACACCTTC. The entire variable domain, with the rest obtained from reference TRBV29-1 and TRBJ1-2, is as follows: SAVISQKPSRDICQRGTSLTIQCQVDSQVTMMFWYRQQPGQSLTLIATANQGSEATYESGFVIDKFPISRPNLTFSTLTVSNMSPEDSSIYLCSVEVAGAYGYTFGSGTRLTVV.

This chain joins TRBV2 and TRBJ2-5; D is ambiguous. The V end lost 0 bases, the J end lost 5 bases, and 4 bases lay between the germline ends. The CDR3 is 12 residues long. Germline CDR1 reads SNHLY; CDR2 reads FYNNEI. CDR3 residues: CASSEAEETQYF. The CDR3, as DNA: TGTGCCAGCAGTGAAGCCGAGGAGACCCAGTACTTC.

The count of this clone is one. The chain joins TRBV11-2 to TRBJ1-1; 8 bases match TRBD1. Germline V gives CDR1 SGHAT, CDR2 FQNNGV. This CDR3 region has 15 residues. V was pared by 5 bases and J by 1 base, with 6 bases of the junction left unmatched. The chain's CDR3 is CASSLRDRSNTEAFF. The CDR3 DNA follows: TGTGCCAGCAGCCTCCGGGACAGGTCGAACACTGAAGCTTTCTTT.

J is TRBJ2-1 and V is TRBV27, with D perhaps TRBD1 (6 bases). With 0 bases removed from V and 8 bases from J, the gap between germline ends came to 17 bases. The CDR3 totals 16 residues. Germline-derived CDR1 and CDR2 are MNHEY and SMNVEV (reference sequence). Here the CDR3 reads CASSLSLRGNGYEQFF. The CDR3 bases are TGTGCCAGCAGTTTATCCCTAAGGGGGAATGGATATGAGCAGTTCTTC.